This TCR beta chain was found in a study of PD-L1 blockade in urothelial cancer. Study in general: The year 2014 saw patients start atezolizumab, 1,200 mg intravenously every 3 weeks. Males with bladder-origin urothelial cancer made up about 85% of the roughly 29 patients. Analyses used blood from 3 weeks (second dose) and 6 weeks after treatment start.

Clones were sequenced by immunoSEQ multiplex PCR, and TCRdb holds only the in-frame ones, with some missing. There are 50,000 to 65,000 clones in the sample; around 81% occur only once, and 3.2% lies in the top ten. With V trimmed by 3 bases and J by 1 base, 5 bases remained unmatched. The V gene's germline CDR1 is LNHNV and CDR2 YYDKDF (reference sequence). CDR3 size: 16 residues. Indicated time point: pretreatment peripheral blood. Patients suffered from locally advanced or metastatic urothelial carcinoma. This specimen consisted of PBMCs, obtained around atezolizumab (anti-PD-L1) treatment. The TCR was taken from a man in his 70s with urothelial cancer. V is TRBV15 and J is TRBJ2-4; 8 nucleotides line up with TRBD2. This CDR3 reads CATSSYAGGAKNIQYF. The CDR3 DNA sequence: TGTGCCACCAGCAGTTACGCGGGGGGCGCCAAAAACATTCAGTACTTC. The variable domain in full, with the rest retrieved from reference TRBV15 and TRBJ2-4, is DAMVIQNPRYQVTQFGKPVTLSCSQTLNHNVMYWYQQKSSQAPKLLFHYYDKDFNNEADTPDNFQSRRPNTSFCFLDIRSPGLGDTAMYLCATSSYAGGAKNIQYFGAGTRLSVL.